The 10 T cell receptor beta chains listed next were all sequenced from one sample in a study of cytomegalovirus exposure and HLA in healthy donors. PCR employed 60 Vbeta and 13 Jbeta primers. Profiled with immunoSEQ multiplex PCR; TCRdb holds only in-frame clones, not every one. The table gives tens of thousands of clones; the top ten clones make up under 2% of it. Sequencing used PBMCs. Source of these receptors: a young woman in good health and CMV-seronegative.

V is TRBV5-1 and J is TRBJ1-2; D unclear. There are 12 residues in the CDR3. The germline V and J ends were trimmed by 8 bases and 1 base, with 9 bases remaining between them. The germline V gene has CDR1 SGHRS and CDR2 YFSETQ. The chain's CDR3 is CASQQDNYGYTF. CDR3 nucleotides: TGCGCCAGTCAGCAGGATAACTATGGCTACACCTTC.

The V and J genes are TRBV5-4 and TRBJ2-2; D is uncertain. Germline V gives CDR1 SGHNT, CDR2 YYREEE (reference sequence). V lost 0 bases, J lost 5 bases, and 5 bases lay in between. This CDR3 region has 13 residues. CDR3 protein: CASSLVLTGELFF. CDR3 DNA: TGTGCCAGCAGCTTGGTACTTACCGGGGAGCTGTTTTTT.

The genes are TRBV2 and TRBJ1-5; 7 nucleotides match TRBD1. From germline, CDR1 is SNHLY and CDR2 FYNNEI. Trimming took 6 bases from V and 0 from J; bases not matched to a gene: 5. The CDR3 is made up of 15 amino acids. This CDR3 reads CASREDRPSNQPQHF. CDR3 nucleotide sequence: TGTGCCAGCAGGGAGGACAGGCCTAGCAATCAGCCCCAGCATTTT.

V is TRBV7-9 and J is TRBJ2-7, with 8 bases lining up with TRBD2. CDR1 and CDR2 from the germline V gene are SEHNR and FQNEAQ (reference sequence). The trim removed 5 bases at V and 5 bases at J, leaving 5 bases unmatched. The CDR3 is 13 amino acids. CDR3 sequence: CASSGTRGHEQYF. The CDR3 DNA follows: TGTGCCAGCAGCGGGACTAGAGGGCACGAGCAGTACTTC.

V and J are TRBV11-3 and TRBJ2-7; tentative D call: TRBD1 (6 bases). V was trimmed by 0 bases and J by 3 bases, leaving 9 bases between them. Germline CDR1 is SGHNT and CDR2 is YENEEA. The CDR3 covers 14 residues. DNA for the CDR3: TGTGCCAGCAGCTTAGATACAGGGAGCTACGAGCAGTACTTC. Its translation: CASSLDTGSYEQYF.

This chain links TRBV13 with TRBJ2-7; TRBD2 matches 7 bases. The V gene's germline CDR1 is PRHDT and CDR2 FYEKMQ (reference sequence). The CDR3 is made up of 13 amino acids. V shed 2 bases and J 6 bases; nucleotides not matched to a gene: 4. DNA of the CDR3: TGTGCCAGCAGCTTACAGGGAGGGCGCGAGCAGTACTTC. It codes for CASSLQGGREQYF. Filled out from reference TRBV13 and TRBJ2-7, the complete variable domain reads AAGVIQSPRHLIKEKRETATLKCYPIPRHDTVYWYQQGPGQDPQFLISFYEKMQSDKGSIPDRFSAQQFSDYHSELNMSSLELGDSALYFCASSLQGGREQYFGPGTRLTVT.

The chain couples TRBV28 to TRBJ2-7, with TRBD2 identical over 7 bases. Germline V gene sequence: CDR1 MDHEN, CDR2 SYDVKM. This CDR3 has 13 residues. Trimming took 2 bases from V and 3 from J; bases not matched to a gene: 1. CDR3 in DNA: TGTGCCAGCAGTTTACTAGCGGTCTACGAGCAGTACTTC. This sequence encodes CASSLLAVYEQYF.

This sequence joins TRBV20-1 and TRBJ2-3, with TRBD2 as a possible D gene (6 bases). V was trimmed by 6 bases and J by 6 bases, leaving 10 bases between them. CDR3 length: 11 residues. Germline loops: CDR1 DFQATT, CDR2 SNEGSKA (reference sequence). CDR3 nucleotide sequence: TGCAGTGCCCTCCGGGGGGATACGCAGTATTTT. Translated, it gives CSALRGDTQYF.

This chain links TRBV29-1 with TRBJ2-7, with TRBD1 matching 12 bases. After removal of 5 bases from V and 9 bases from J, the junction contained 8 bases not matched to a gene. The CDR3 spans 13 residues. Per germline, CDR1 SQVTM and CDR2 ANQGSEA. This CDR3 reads CSVSGTGGGGQYF. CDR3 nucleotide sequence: TGCAGCGTTTCCGGGACAGGGGGCGGTGGGCAGTACTTC.

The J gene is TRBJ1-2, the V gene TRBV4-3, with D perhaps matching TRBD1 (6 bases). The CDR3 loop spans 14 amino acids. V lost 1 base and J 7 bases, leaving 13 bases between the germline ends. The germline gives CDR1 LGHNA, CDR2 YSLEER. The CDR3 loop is CASSQVRGRGGYTF. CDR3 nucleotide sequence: TGCGCCAGCAGCCAAGTGCGGGGGCGCGGTGGCTACACCTTC.